These 25 T cell receptor beta chains were all obtained from the same sample, sequenced in a study of blood T cells in healthy people across ages. Then a second PCR, running roughly 6 to 11 cycles, was carried out with a sample-barcoded 5' primer and a J-beta primer mix. TCRdb reanalysed the 5' RACE reads using MiXCR and keeps one entry per CDR3 protein. The table has roughly 700,000 distinct CDR3 sequences, 49% seen once. Sample: blood. These receptors were taken from a woman aged 55-70 years in good health.

J is TRBJ2-5 and V is TRBV14; D gene ambiguous. Per germline, CDR1 SGHDN and CDR2 FVKESK. V lost 0 bases and J lost 3, with 14 bases in between. The CDR3 extends over 16 amino acids. This CDR3 is CASSQDSSNFKETQYF. The CDR3 nucleotides read TGTGCCAGCAGCCAAGATAGCAGCAACTTTAAAGAGACCCAGTACTTC.

As concerns this clonotype: Germline and junction disagree at one end, which may indicate a read error. The chain combines TRBV5-1 with TRBJ2-7; the match to TRBD2 covers 7 bases. Gene TRBJ2-5 matches the end of the DNA better, so the J call may be wrong. From germline, CDR1 is SGHRS and CDR2 YFSETQ. The CDR3 is 15 amino acids. The CDR3 sequence: CTSSLATGRGETQYF. The CDR3 region has the DNA TGCACCAGCAGCTTGGCCACGGGGAGGGGAGAGACCCAGTACTTC.

The chain is built from TRBV29-1 and TRBJ1-1, with D tentatively TRBD1 (6 bases). Germline CDR1 reads SQVTM; CDR2 reads ANQGSEA. V lost 7 bases, J lost 4 bases, and 13 bases lay in between. CDR3 length: 12 amino acids. The CDR3 sequence is CSAHRASTEAFF. CDR3 DNA: TGCAGCGCGCACAGGGCGAGCACTGAAGCTTTCTTT.

This clonotype was seen a few times. The chain employs TRBV6-1 and TRBJ2-7; D not certain. Germline CDR1 and CDR2: MNHNS and SASEGT. CDR3 length: 13 residues. Between the trimmed V and J ends, which lost 2 bases and 1 base, there was a span of 6 bases. DNA for the CDR3: TGTGCCAGCAGTGAATTGGGTTCCTACGAGCAGTACTTC. It yields the protein CASSELGSYEQYF.

J is TRBJ1-6 and V is TRBV28, with 8 bases identical to TRBD1. The J segment lost 7 bases and the V segment lost 1 base, leaving 6 bases of the junction unmatched. Germline V gives CDR1 MDHEN, CDR2 SYDVKM. The CDR3 is 16 residues long. The DNA for the CDR3 is TGTGCCAGCAGTTTATTCCCTGGACAGGGAAATTCACCCCTCCACTTT. It translates to CASSLFPGQGNSPLHF.

The chain recombines TRBV6-2 or TRBV6-3 with TRBJ1-1; D may be TRBD1 (5 bases). CDR3 length: 17 residues. V lost 7 bases, J lost 0 bases, and 21 bases lay in between. Germline CDR1 reads MNHEY; CDR2 reads SVGEGT. The CDR3 here is CASIRSRARSLNTEAFF. As DNA, the CDR3 is TGTGCCAGCATTCGGTCCAGGGCTCGTAGTCTGAACACTGAAGCTTTCTTT.

This chain connects TRBV5-1 to TRBJ2-7; D might be TRBD2 (5 bases). The ends were cut back, 0 bases at V and 2 bases at J, with 12 bases in the middle. This CDR3 has 15 amino acids. Germline V gene data show CDR1 as SGHRS and CDR2 as YFSETQ. The CDR3: CASSLAGLKTYEQYF. In nucleotides, the CDR3 is TGCGCCAGCAGCTTGGCGGGATTAAAGACCTACGAGCAGTACTTC.

This clonotype was found a few times. The chain couples TRBV5-8 to TRBJ2-7; unclear D gene. V shed 2 bases and J shed 0 bases, with 6 bases lying between them. CDR1 SGHTS and CDR2 YDEGEE come from the germline V gene. This CDR3 is 13 amino acids long. In DNA form, the CDR3 reads TGTGCCAGCAGCTTTCCTGCCTCCTACGAGCAGTACTTC. Translation: CASSFPASYEQYF.

The chain carries TRBV4-2 and TRBJ1-6, with D possibly TRBD1 on 5 matching bases. Germline CDR1 reads LGHNA; CDR2 reads YNFKEQ. The CDR3 has 18 amino acids. V dropped 0 bases and J dropped 0 bases, with 12 bases sitting between them. CDR3 loop: CASSQDIRGPSYNSPLHF. The DNA of the CDR3 is TGTGCCAGCAGCCAAGATATAAGGGGTCCCTCCTATAATTCACCCCTCCACTTT.

At least ten counts were recorded for this clonotype. This chain uses TRBV4-2 with TRBJ1-1, with D perhaps TRBD1 (6 bases). The V gene's germline CDR1 is LGHNA and CDR2 YNFKEQ. The CDR3 is made up of 14 amino acids. V was shortened by 0 bases and J by 11 bases, with 16 bases between the two germline ends. Here the CDR3 DNA reads TGTGCCAGCAGCCAAGATCGGGGGGCGATACGGGCTTTCTTT. Protein: CASSQDRGAIRAFF.

The chain joins TRBV24-1 to TRBJ2-5; possible D gene TRBD2, 5 bases. Trimming removed 7 bases at V and 5 bases at J, with 13 bases between. This CDR3 region has 13 residues. Germline V lookup: CDR1 KGHDR, CDR2 SFDVKD. The CDR3 nucleotides are TGTGCCACCAGCCCTCCTGGCGGGGAGACCCAGTACTTC. It codes for CATSPPGGETQYF.

As to this clonotype: A much larger clone sits a single nucleotide away, making a read error possible. The CDR3 DNA reads as TGCAGTGCTAGGCACAGGAGAAAGGGCAATCAGCCCCAGCATTTT. Residues: CSARHRRKGNQPQHF. This chain uses TRBV20-1 with TRBJ1-5; D perhaps matches TRBD1 (5 bases). Germline V CDR1 and CDR2: DFQATT, SNEGSKA (reference sequence). The V gene lost 3 bases and the J gene lost 2 bases, with 14 bases spanning the gap. The CDR3 length is 15 residues.

The V call is TRBV20-1, the J call TRBJ1-4; possibly TRBD1 for D (5 bases). The germline gives CDR1 DFQATT, CDR2 SNEGSKA (reference sequence). The ends were cut back, 1 base at V and 2 bases at J, with 8 bases in the middle. The CDR3 is made up of 14 amino acids. The CDR3 loop reads CSARGRGTNEKLFF. In DNA, the CDR3 is TGCAGTGCTAGAGGACGGGGCACTAATGAAAAACTGTTTTTT.

The CDR3 is CASNPGTGRVNEQFF. Here the CDR3 DNA reads TGCGCCAGCAACCCCGGGACAGGAAGGGTCAATGAGCAGTTCTTC. The chain is built from TRBV5-1 and TRBJ2-1, with TRBD1 matching 8 bases. Germline CDR1 and CDR2: SGHRS and YFSETQ. V dropped 6 bases and J dropped 6; count of bases not matched to a gene: 11. This CDR3 is built from 15 residues.

This clonotype was seen only a few times. The gene calls are TRBV7-3 and TRBJ2-1; 7 bases fit TRBD2. Looked up from germline, CDR1 is SGHTA and CDR2 is FQGTGA. After removal of 5 bases from V and 1 base from J, the junction contained 8 bases not matched to a gene. The CDR3 is 16 residues long. The CDR3 bases are TGTGCCAGCAGCCTAAGACTAGCAGGGTCCTACAATGAGCAGTTCTTC. It translates to CASSLRLAGSYNEQFF.

DNA for the CDR3: TGTGCCAGCAGTATAGTTAATGAAAAACTGTTTTTT. Protein: CASSIVNEKLFF. V usage is TRBV5-6 and J usage is TRBJ1-4, with D unclear. V was trimmed by 5 bases and J by 4 bases, leaving 6 bases between them. CDR1 and CDR2 from the germline V gene are SGHDT and YYEEEE. CDR3 length: 12 amino acids.

This clonotype was seen a few times. The chain is built from TRBV20-1 and TRBJ2-3, with a weak D call TRBD1 (6 bases). This CDR3 region has 13 residues. V lost 6 bases and J lost 8, with 18 bases in between. Germline V gives CDR1 DFQATT, CDR2 SNEGSKA (reference sequence). CDR3 nucleotides: TGCAGTGCGCCAGGGATCGGGACATCTACGCAGTATTTT. Amino acids: CSAPGIGTSTQYF.

This chain joins TRBV2 and TRBJ1-2; no definite D call. The CDR3 runs 12 residues. V was pared by 5 bases and J by 3 bases, with 7 bases between. Germline CDR1 is SNHLY and CDR2 is FYNNEI. CDR3 sequence reads: CASSQFDYGYTF. CDR3 nucleotides: TGTGCCAGCAGTCAATTTGACTATGGCTACACCTTC.

This chain connects TRBV20-1 to TRBJ2-1; D gene uncertain. Germline loops: CDR1 DFQATT, CDR2 SNEGSKA (reference sequence). V gave up 3 bases and J gave up 14 bases, with 11 bases separating them. CDR3 length: 10 amino acids. The CDR3 region is CSASGPQEFF. The CDR3 coding sequence is TGCAGTGCTAGCGGGCCGCAAGAGTTCTTC.

A note on this clonotype: A single base separates this from a much larger clone, so it may be a read error. The chain couples TRBV29-1 to TRBJ2-5, with a weak D call TRBD2 (5 bases). The CDR3 extends over 13 amino acids. The ends were cut back, 3 bases at V and 5 bases at J, with 13 bases in the middle. In germline, CDR1 is SQVTM, CDR2 ANQGSEA. In nucleotides, the CDR3 is TGCAGCGTTGATCGGACGGAGGCGGAGACCCAGTACTTC. This codes for CSVDRTEAETQYF. Full variable domain (remainder filled in from reference TRBV29-1 and TRBJ2-5): SAVISQKPSRDICQRGTSLTIQCQVDSQVTMMFWYRQQPGQSLTLIATANQGSEATYESGFVIDKFPISRPNLTFSTLTVSNMSPEDSSIYLCSVDRTEAETQYFGPGTRLLVL.

The J gene is TRBJ2-5, the V gene TRBV29-1, with 8 bases that match TRBD1. V was pared by 6 bases and J by 5 bases, with 11 bases of the junction left unmatched. Germline V gene sequence: CDR1 SQVTM, CDR2 ANQGSEA. This CDR3 contains 14 residues. The CDR3 nucleotides read TGCAGCGTCGGACAGGGAGGCGAGGGTGAGACCCAGTACTTC. This gives the protein CSVGQGGEGETQYF.

This clonotype was seen more than once but under ten times. V is TRBV15 and J is TRBJ2-7; D is ambiguous. The germline V gene encodes CDR1 LNHNV and CDR2 YYDKDF (reference sequence). The CDR3 contains 14 residues. Trimming removed 0 bases at V and 2 bases at J, with 8 bases between. CDR3 nucleotide sequence: TGTGCCACCAGCAGAGATCGGACCACCTACGAGCAGTACTTC. It translates to CATSRDRTTYEQYF.

V gene TRBV7-2 combines with J gene TRBJ2-1, with a tentative D call TRBD2 (6 bases). Trimming removed 1 base from V and 7 bases from J, with 14 bases in between. This CDR3 comprises 15 residues. Germline CDR1 and CDR2: SGHTA and FQGNSA. As DNA, the CDR3 is TGTGCCAGCAGCTTAGACGGGAGAGGTGCTAATGAGCAGTTCTTC. Protein sequence: CASSLDGRGANEQFF.

Details on this clonotype: A junction end diverges from the germline sequence, so it may reflect a read error. The chain combines TRBV7-2 with TRBJ2-4; D gene uncertain. The DNA end lines up better with TRBJ2-5; the J call may be wrong. CDR1 and CDR2 (germline): SGHTA, FQGNSA. This CDR3 comprises 16 residues. Written as DNA, the CDR3 is TGCGCCAGCAGCTTACATCTCAGCCGATCTCAAGAGACCCAGTACTTC. Translating gives CASSLHLSRSQETQYF.

The rearrangement links TRBV15 to TRBJ2-5, with D uncertain. The germline V and J ends were trimmed by 1 base and 5 bases, with 11 bases remaining between them. This CDR3 is built from 14 residues. The V gene's germline CDR1 is LNHNV and CDR2 YYDKDF (reference sequence). In nucleotides, the CDR3 is TGTGCCACCAGCAGAGCCGGGCCCGCGGAGACCCAGTACTTC. It encodes CATSRAGPAETQYF.